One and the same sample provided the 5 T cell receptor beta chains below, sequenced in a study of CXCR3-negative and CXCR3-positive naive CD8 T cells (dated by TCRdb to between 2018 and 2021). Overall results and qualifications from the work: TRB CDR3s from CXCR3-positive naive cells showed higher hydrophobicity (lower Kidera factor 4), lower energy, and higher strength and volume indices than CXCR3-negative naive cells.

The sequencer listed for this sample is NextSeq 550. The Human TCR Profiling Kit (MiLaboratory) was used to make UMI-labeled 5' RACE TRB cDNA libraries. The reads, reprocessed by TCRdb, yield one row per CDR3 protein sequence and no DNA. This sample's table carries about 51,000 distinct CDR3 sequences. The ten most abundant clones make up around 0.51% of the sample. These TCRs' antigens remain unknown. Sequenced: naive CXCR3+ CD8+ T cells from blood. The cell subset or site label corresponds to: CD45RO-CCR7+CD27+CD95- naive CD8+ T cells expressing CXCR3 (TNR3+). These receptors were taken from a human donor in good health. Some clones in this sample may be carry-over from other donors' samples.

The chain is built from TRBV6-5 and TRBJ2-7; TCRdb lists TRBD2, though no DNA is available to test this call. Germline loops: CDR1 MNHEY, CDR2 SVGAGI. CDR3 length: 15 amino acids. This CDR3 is CASSYGQERLGEQYF.

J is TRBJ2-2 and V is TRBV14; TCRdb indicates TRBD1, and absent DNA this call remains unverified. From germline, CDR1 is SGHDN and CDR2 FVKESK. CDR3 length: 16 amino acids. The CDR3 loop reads CASSQWTGGYAGELFF.

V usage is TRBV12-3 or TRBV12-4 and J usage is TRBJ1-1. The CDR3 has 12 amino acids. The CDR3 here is CASTRVSTEAFF.

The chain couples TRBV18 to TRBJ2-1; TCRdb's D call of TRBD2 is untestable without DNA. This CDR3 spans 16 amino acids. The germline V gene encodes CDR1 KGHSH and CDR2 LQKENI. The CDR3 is CASSLIRGLGSDEQFF.

The CDR3 sequence is CASSQGPYEQYF. This sequence joins TRBV14 and TRBJ2-7. The CDR3 has 12 amino acids. Germline assignment: CDR1 SGHDN and CDR2 FVKESK.